Listed here is a single T cell receptor beta chain. This specimen belongs to a study of cytomegalovirus exposure and HLA in healthy donors. The CDR3 spans 15 residues. The germline V gene has CDR1 SGHRS and CDR2 YFSETQ. Trimming at V came to 3 bases and at J to 4 bases, leaving 9 bases not matched to a gene. Measured with immunoSEQ multiplex PCR; TCRdb has only the in-frame clones, and not every one. The table lists about 360,000 clones, roughly 85% of them singletons, with under 0.9% in the top ten. Sequences were obtained from PBMCs. This chain joins TRBV5-1 and TRBJ1-2; 7 bases match TRBD1. The TCR originated in a woman under 30 in good health and CMV-seronegative. This CDR3 is CASSSQDRALYGYTF. CDR3 coding DNA: TGCGCCAGCAGCTCACAAGACAGGGCCCTCTATGGCTACACCTTC.